The T cell receptor beta chain described here comes from a study of cytomegalovirus exposure and HLA in healthy donors. Looking at the study overall: An earlier analysis identified approximately 120 million unique TCR beta sequences in about 179 million T cells. Whole-study results and caveats: Cytomegalovirus-associated TCR beta chains were listed, numbering more than 150. Later on, an analysis found that several of the most significant clusters appeared to be linked to common viral pathogens, which included parvovirus B19. Accounts indicate the classifier identified cytomegalovirus status with strong specificity and sensitivity.

Use of 60 Vbeta and 13 Jbeta primers characterized the PCR. The table came from immunoSEQ multiplex PCR; TCRdb's copy has only in-frame clones and leaves some out. The repertoire holds 130,000 or so clones, with 80% to 90% as singletons. Regarding this clone: Its matching antigen is unknown.

This sequence was found in a woman between 18 and 30 years old in good health and CMV-seropositive. Sequenced material: PBMCs.

The CDR3 DNA is TGTGCCAGCAGCTCTTCTGAAGGTAGAGGTGGCGAGCAGTACTTC. It codes for CASSSSEGRGGEQYF. The gene calls are TRBV2 and TRBJ2-7, with D unclear. Germline V gene sequence: CDR1 SNHLY, CDR2 FYNNEI. The ends were cut back, 6 bases at V and 6 bases at J, with 21 bases in the middle. CDR3 size: 15 residues.